This T cell receptor beta chain was captured in a study of blood T cells in healthy people across ages. Study findings and constraints: Among T cells, TCR beta diversity per million cells dropped roughly linearly as age rose. Relative to aged donors, long-lived donors carried more naive CD4+ cells and displayed higher diversity. The unknown donor CMV status may have confounded expanded clonotype changes.

The germline V gene encodes CDR1 MNHEY and CDR2 SVGAGI. The CDR3 runs 16 residues. With 5 bases clipped from V and 5 bases from J, the junction kept 9 bases outside the gene matches. The extraction recovered at least 5 micrograms of total RNA per sample. For the second PCR, which ran for about 6 to 11 cycles, a sample-barcoded 5' primer and a J-beta primer mix were used. MiXCR was run by TCRdb on the 5' RACE reads, yielding one entry per CDR3 protein. The sample holds more than 1.4 million distinct CDR3 sequences; 42% are singletons and the top ten take approximately 7.9%. For this clonotype: The antigen remains unidentified.

This TCR derives from a woman aged 18-29 years in good health. The gene calls are TRBV6-5 and TRBJ2-1; 10 nucleotides line up with TRBD2. Sequencing was performed on blood. The CDR3: CASSPYSGGRNNEQFF. The CDR3 bases are TGTGCCAGCAGTCCCTATAGCGGGGGGCGTAACAATGAGCAGTTCTTC.